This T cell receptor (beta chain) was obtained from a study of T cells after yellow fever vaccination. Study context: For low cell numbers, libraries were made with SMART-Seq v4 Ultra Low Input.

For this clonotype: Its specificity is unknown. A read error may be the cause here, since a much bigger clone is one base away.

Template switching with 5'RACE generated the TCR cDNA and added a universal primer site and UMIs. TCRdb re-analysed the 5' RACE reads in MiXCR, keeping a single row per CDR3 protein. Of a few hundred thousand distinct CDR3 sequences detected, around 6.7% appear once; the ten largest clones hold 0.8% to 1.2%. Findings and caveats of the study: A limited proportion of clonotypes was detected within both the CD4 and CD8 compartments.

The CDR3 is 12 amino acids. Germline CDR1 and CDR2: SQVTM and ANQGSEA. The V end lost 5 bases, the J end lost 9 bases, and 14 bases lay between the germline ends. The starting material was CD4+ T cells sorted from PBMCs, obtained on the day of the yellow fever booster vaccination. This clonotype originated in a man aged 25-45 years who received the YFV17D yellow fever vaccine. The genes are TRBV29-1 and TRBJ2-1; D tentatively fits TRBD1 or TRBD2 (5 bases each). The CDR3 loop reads CSVTKGDSEQFF. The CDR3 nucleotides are TGCAGCGTTACGAAGGGAGACAGTGAGCAGTTCTTC.